This T cell receptor (beta chain) was documented in a study of cytomegalovirus exposure and HLA in healthy donors. Study-level points and caveats: CMV antigen specificity was confirmed in vitro for three CMV-associated chains. Most TCR sequences were uncommon, yet certain public TCRs appeared in many donors. The study recorded 160 or so TCR beta chains that were cytomegalovirus-associated. Using the classifier, cytomegalovirus status was reportedly diagnosed with high specificity and sensitivity.

This clone was observed a single time. Its antigen is unidentified. The table came from immunoSEQ multiplex PCR; TCRdb's copy has only in-frame clones and leaves some out. The sample records approximately 58,000 clones, roughly 94% being singletons. The sequenced sample was PBMCs. The TCR was taken from a young woman in good health and CMV-seropositive.

In DNA form, the CDR3 reads TGTGCCAGCAGTTTAGAAAAAGGCGGGCCCTCCTACGAGCAGTACTTC. This sequence encodes CASSLEKGGPSYEQYF. This chain uses TRBV28 with TRBJ2-7; weak D call: TRBD2 (5 bases). The CDR3 has 16 residues. The V gene lost 2 bases and the J gene lost 0 bases, with 14 bases spanning the gap. Per germline, CDR1 MDHEN and CDR2 SYDVKM.